This TCR beta chain is drawn from a study of blood T cells in healthy people across ages. Study-level results: When set beside aged donors, long-lived donors presented more naive CD4+ cells and higher diversity.

This clonotype was recorded a few times. As yet, its antigen is unknown. PBMCs were isolated at a quantity of at least 7 million per sample. It was with a sample-barcoded 5' primer and a J-beta primer mix that a second PCR of roughly 6 to 12 cycles was run. TCRdb recomputed calls from the 5' RACE reads with MiXCR, one row per CDR3 protein. This sample has hundreds of thousands of distinct CDR3 sequences, with 45% to 50% found just once. This sequence originates from a woman in her sixties in good health. The sequencing input was blood.

CDR3 residues: CASSFRQGARVGYTF. DNA of the CDR3: TGTGCCAGCAGTTTTCGTCAGGGGGCTAGAGTTGGCTACACCTTC. The rearrangement joins TRBV12-3 or TRBV12-4 to TRBJ1-2, with 8 bases lining up with TRBD1. The length of the CDR3 is 15 residues. V was clipped by 3 bases and J by 7 bases; unmatched bases: 10.